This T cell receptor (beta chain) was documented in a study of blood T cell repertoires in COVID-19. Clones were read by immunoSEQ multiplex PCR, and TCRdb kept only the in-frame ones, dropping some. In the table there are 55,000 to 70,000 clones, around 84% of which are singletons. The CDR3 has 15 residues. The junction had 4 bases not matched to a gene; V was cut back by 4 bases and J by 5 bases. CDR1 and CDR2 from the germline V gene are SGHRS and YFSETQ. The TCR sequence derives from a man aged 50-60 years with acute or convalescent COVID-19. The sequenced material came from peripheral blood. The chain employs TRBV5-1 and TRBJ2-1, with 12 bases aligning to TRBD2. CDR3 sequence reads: CASSTGLAGNNEQFF. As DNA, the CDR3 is TGCGCCAGCAGCACCGGACTAGCGGGAAACAATGAGCAGTTCTTC.